The 3 T cell receptor beta chains below all came from one sample that was sequenced in a study of blood T cell repertoires in COVID-19. Here immunoSEQ multiplex PCR was the method, and the copy in TCRdb shows in-frame clones only, minus some. The table includes approximately 300,000 clones, 92% detected once. Material for sequencing was PBMCs or T cells enriched from blood (not recorded which). The source is a woman in her thirties who had recovered from COVID-19.

V and J are TRBV18 and TRBJ1-5; D may be TRBD1 (5 bases). V shed 1 base and J shed 0 bases, with 28 bases lying between them. The CDR3 covers 22 residues. Germline V gene sequence: CDR1 KGHSH, CDR2 LQKENI. The CDR3 region is CASSPRQHRSGPGGNSNQPQHF. Written as DNA, the CDR3 is TGTGCCAGCTCACCACGACAACATAGGTCGGGGCCGGGAGGAAATAGCAATCAGCCCCAGCATTTT.

The V and J genes are TRBV12-3 or TRBV12-4 and TRBJ2-1, with D maybe TRBD1 (6 bases). This CDR3 is 12 amino acids long. V gave up 6 bases and J gave up 9 bases, with 12 bases separating them. CDR3: CASSAQGFEQFF. CDR3 sequence (DNA): TGTGCCAGCAGCGCACAGGGTTTTGAGCAGTTCTTC.

This chain links TRBV18 with TRBJ1-3, with 9 bases that match TRBD1. V was pared by 1 base and J by 3 bases, with 7 bases of the junction left unmatched. CDR3 length: 17 amino acids. The germline V gene encodes CDR1 KGHSH and CDR2 LQKENI. The CDR3, as DNA: TGTGCCAGCTCACCACGGGGACAGGGCTCGGATGGAAACACCATATATTTT. It codes for CASSPRGQGSDGNTIYF.